This entry is about one T cell receptor beta chain. This sample stems from a study of blood T cell repertoires in COVID-19. Authors' analysis steps: Nucleated cell counts were estimated from reference gene primer amplification. Repertoires were generated with immunoSEQ multiplex PCR, while TCRdb's copy carries only in-frame clones and drops some. The V and J calls and clone size are taken from that table; D and trimming were inferred from the DNA. The table lists under 200,000 clones, more than 80% of them singletons, with roughly 8.8% in the top ten. CDR1 is SEHNR, CDR2 FQNEAQ, per germline (reference sequence). The CDR3 loop spans 17 amino acids. Between the trimmed V and J ends, which lost 2 bases and 3 bases, there was a span of 16 bases. Before being deemed recovered, Cohort 3 donors had two negative PCRs, clearance, or symptom resolution.

This chain links TRBV7-9 with TRBJ1-4; D is unclear. The sequencing sample was made of PBMCs or T cells enriched from blood (not recorded which). This receptor was taken from a woman between 18 and 29 years old who had recovered from COVID-19. CDR3 DNA sequence: TGTGCCAGCAGCTTAAGGTTGGGCACAGTATCTAATGAAAAACTGTTTTTT. It specifies CASSLRLGTVSNEKLFF.